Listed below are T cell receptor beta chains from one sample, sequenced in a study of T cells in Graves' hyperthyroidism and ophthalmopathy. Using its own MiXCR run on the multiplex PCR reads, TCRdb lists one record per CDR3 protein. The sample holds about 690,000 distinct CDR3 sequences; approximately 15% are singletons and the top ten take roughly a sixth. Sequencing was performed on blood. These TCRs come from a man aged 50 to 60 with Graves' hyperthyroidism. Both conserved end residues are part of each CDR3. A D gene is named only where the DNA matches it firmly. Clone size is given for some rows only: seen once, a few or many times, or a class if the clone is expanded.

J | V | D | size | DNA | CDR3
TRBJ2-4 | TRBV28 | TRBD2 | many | TGTGCCAGCAGACCTAGCGGGAGAAAAGGAAACATTCAGTACTTC | CASRPSGRKGNIQYF
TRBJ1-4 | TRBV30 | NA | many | TGTGCCTGGAGTGTGGGACTCCTGAATGAAAAACTGTTTTTT | CAWSVGLLNEKLFF
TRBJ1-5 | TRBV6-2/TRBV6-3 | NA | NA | TGTGCCAGCAGTCACATTAGCAATCAGCCCCAGCATTTT | CASSHISNQPQHF
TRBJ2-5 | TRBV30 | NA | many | TGTGCCTGGAGTGCGTGGGTCCAAGAGACCCAGTACTTC | CAWSAWVQETQYF
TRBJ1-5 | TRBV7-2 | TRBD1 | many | TGTGCCAGCAGCTTAGTTGGGACAGGGGGCAATCAGCCCCAGCATTTT | CASSLVGTGGNQPQHF
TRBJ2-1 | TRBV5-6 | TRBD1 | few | TGTGCCAGCAGCGTTTGGACAGGTAATGAGCAGTTCTTC | CASSVWTGNEQFF
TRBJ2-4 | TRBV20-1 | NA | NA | TGCAGTGCTAGTTGGGGGAACATTCAGTACTTC | CSASWGNIQYF
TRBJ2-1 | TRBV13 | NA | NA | TGTGCCAGCAGCCCCCCCGCAGAGCGCACCAATGAGCAGTTCTTC | CASSPPAERTNEQFF
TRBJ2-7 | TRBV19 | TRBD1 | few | TGTGCCAGTACCGGACCGACAGGGGCGGCCTACGAGCAGTACTTC | CASTGPTGAAYEQYF
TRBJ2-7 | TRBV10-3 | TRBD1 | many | TGTGCCATCGGACAGGAAATTTCCTACGAGCAGTACTTC | CAIGQEISYEQYF
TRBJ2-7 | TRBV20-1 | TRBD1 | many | TGCAGTGCTACGCCCAGGGGGCCGATGTACGAGCAGTACTTC | CSATPRGPMYEQYF
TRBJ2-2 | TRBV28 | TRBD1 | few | TGTGCCAGCAGGACCGGGACAGGGTATACCGGGGAGCTGTTTTTT | CASRTGTGYTGELFF
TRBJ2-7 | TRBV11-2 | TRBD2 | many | TGTGCCAGCAGCTTCGTTGTCCTAGCGGGACTTCGCTACGAGCAGTACTTC | CASSFVVLAGLRYEQYF
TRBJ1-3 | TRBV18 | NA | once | TGTGCCAGCTCACCACGTCTACTGAGCTCTGGAAACACCATATATTTT | CASSPRLLSSGNTIYF
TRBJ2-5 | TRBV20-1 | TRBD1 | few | TGCAGTGCTAGGGAGACAGGGGGGCGGGAGACCCAGTACTTC | CSARETGGRETQYF
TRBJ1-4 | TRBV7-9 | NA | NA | TGTGCCAGCAGCTTTAATACAGATGAAAAACTGTTTTTT | CASSFNTDEKLFF
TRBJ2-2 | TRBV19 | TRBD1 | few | TGTGCCAGTAGGATGACAGGGACGAACACCGGGGAGCTGTTTTTT | CASRMTGTNTGELFF
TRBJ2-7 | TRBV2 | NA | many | TGTGCCAGCAGTGAATTCACTACCTCCTACGAGCAGTACTTC | CASSEFTTSYEQYF
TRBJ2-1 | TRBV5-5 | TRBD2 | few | TGTGCCAGCAGCTTGTGGCGGACTAGCGGGAGAGTCAATGAGCAGTTCTTC | CASSLWRTSGRVNEQFF
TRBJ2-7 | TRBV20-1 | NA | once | TGCAGCCCTTACGGCTCCTACGAGCAGTACTTC | CSPYGSYEQYF
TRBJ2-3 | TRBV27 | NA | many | TGTGCCAGCAGACTAGGGACAGATACGCAGTATTTT | CASRLGTDTQYF
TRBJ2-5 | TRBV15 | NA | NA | TGTGCCACCAGCAGAGACTCTCAAGAGACCCAGTACTTC | CATSRDSQETQYF
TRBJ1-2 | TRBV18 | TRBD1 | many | TGTGCCAGCTCACCAACGGACAGGGACTATGGCTACACCTTC | CASSPTDRDYGYTF
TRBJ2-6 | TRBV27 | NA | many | TGTGCCAGCAGTCCAACAGGTGTCTCTGGGGCCAACGTCCTGACTTTC | CASSPTGVSGANVLTF
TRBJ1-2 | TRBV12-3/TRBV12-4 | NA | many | TGTGCCAGCAGGGCCGGGAGAGCTAACTATGGCTACACCTTC | CASRAGRANYGYTF
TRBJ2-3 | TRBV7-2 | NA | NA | TGTGCCAGCAGCCCTCAACTAGATACGCAGTATTTT | CASSPQLDTQYF